This paragraph covers one T cell receptor beta chain sequence. Across about 22 US areas, participants ranged in age from about 18 to 90 years. Categorization into cohorts depended on clinical history that participants reported. The study counted Cohort 3 donors as recovered given two negative PCRs, clearance, or symptom resolution. CDR3 length equals 17 residues. V dropped 6 bases and J dropped 4; count of bases not matched to a gene: 12. Germline assignment: CDR1 MDHEN and CDR2 SYDVKM. This specimen comes from a study of blood T cell repertoires in COVID-19. On the study more broadly: PBMCs, B-cell-depleted T cells, or T cells were the source of the cDNA or gDNA that made up the material.

This table comes from immunoSEQ multiplex PCR, and its TCRdb copy is limited to in-frame clones, with some not included. The sample includes about 170,000 clones, around 80% of them seen just once. This TCR came from a man between 50 and 59 years old who had recovered from COVID-19. The chain uses TRBV28 and TRBJ2-6, with 7 bases matching TRBD1. Material for sequencing was PBMCs or T cells enriched from blood (not recorded which). CDR3 amino acids: CASRPSLRGPGANVLTF. In DNA, the CDR3 is TGTGCCAGCAGACCATCTCTTAGGGGGCCGGGGGCCAACGTCCTGACTTTC.